One and the same sample provided the 15 T cell receptor beta chains below, sequenced in a study of OX40 agonist ivuxolimab in advanced cancers. Some clones are missing from TCRdb's copy, which holds only in-frame ones; the method was immunoSEQ multiplex PCR. The repertoire includes approximately 87,000 clones, around 91% of them detected once, and about 0.73% sits in the top ten. The sample was CD4+ or CD8+ T cells sorted from blood, taken in a trial of the OX40 agonist ivuxolimab. These receptors came from an adult with an advanced solid tumor such as melanoma, head and neck, liver or kidney cancer.

The rearrangement links TRBV7-2 to TRBJ1-1, with TRBD1 matching 9 bases. Germline assignment: CDR1 SGHTA and CDR2 FQGNSA. With 4 bases clipped from V and 1 base from J, the junction kept 1 base outside the gene matches. This CDR3 is 14 amino acids long. Here the CDR3 reads CASSSGQGNTEAFF. Here the CDR3 DNA reads TGTGCCAGCAGCTCGGGACAGGGGAACACTGAAGCTTTCTTT.

V usage is TRBV18 and J usage is TRBJ2-7; the match to TRBD1 covers 10 bases. V gave up 3 bases and J gave up 5 bases; unmatched junction bases: 7. The CDR3 contains 15 residues. Germline V gene data show CDR1 as KGHSH and CDR2 as LQKENI. The CDR3: CASSPLGTGAHEQYF. The CDR3 DNA reads TGTGCCAGCTCACCCCTCGGGACAGGGGCCCACGAGCAGTACTTC.

The chain has TRBV7-9 and TRBJ1-2; 9 nucleotides agree with TRBD1. With V trimmed by 1 base and J by 4 bases, 7 bases remained unmatched. CDR3 size: 16 residues. Per germline, CDR1 SEHNR and CDR2 FQNEAQ (reference sequence). The CDR3 DNA reads as TGTGCCAGCAGCTTAGTACAGGGGGCGCGGGGCTATGGCTACACCTTC. Translated: CASSLVQGARGYGYTF.

The gene calls are TRBV28 and TRBJ2-7; the match to TRBD1 covers 8 bases. From germline, CDR1 is MDHEN and CDR2 SYDVKM. V trimming: 6 bases; J trimming: 2 bases; junction bases outside the gene matches: 6. The CDR3 loop spans 14 amino acids. The CDR3 sequence: CASSGTGDTYEQYF. For the CDR3, the DNA is TGTGCCAGCAGCGGGACAGGTGACACCTACGAGCAGTACTTC.

The chain recombines TRBV5-1 with TRBJ2-5; TRBD1 aligns across 10 bases. CDR3 length: 15 amino acids. The V segment lost 4 bases and the J segment 4 bases; nucleotides outside the gene matches: 7. From germline, CDR1 is SGHRS and CDR2 YFSETQ. The CDR3 DNA follows: TGCGCCAGCAGCGCGGTGACAGGGGGCACAGAGACCCAGTACTTC. Protein sequence: CASSAVTGGTETQYF.

This chain joins TRBV28 and TRBJ1-5; no reliable D call. Germline values: CDR1 MDHEN, CDR2 SYDVKM. The length of the CDR3 is 14 residues. The V end lost 4 bases, the J end lost 3 bases, and 10 bases lay between the germline ends. CDR3 DNA: TGTGCCAGCAGTTCGGGCCGCCCCAATCAGCCCCAGCATTTT. Translation gives CASSSGRPNQPQHF.

A word on this clone: A read error may produce the germline difference seen at one junction end. The chain carries TRBV7-7 and TRBJ2-1; 7 positions match TRBD2. This CDR3 is 15 amino acids long. CDR1 and CDR2 from the germline V gene are SSHAT and FNYEAQ (reference sequence). CDR3 region: CASSLTSRGLGEQFF. For the CDR3, the DNA is TGTGCTAGCAGCTTGACTAGCAGAGGGTTGGGGGAGCAGTTCTTC.

This clone was recorded a few times. This chain uses TRBV19 with TRBJ2-3, with D maybe TRBD2 (6 bases). The length of the CDR3 is 15 residues. Trimming stripped 5 bases from V and 10 bases from J, with 22 bases between. Germline V gene lookup returns CDR1 LNHDA and CDR2 SQIVND (reference sequence). This CDR3 is CASSELAHSSVAQYF. The CDR3 bases are TGTGCCAGTAGTGAACTAGCCCACTCCTCGGTGGCGCAGTATTTT. The full variable domain, rest sourced from reference TRBV19 and TRBJ2-3, is DGGITQSPKYLFRKEGQNVTLSCEQNLNHDAMYWYRQDPGQGLRLIYYSQIVNDFQKGDIAEGYSVSREKKESFPLTVTSAQKNPTAFYLCASSELAHSSVAQYFGPGTRLTVL.

The rearrangement joins TRBV4-1 to TRBJ2-3; D not certain. The germline CDR1 and CDR2 sequences are MGHRA and YSYEKL. Trimming removed 4 bases from V and 7 bases from J, with 9 bases in between. CDR3 length equals 12 residues. The CDR3 bases are TGCGCCAGCAGCCCTGGGTGGAATACGCAGTATTTT. It yields the protein CASSPGWNTQYF.

The chain is built from TRBV19 and TRBJ2-1; D gene uncertain. Germline V lookup: CDR1 LNHDA, CDR2 SQIVND (reference sequence). Trimming cost V 4 bases and J 4 bases, with 8 bases left between them. This CDR3 is built from 13 residues. The CDR3 protein is CASSSYDYNEQFF. The CDR3 DNA reads as TGTGCCAGTAGTAGTTATGATTACAATGAGCAGTTCTTC.

The J gene is TRBJ1-1, the V gene TRBV5-1; TRBD1 might be the D (6 bases). Germline V CDR1 and CDR2: SGHRS, YFSETQ. The CDR3 covers 15 residues. V was trimmed by 1 base and J by 0 bases, leaving 10 bases between them. CDR3 DNA: TGCGCCAGCAGCTTGACAGGGACCTTGAACACTGAAGCTTTCTTT. Its protein product is CASSLTGTLNTEAFF.

As DNA, the CDR3 is TGTGCCAGTACCCGAAACGGGGGACCTGGGGACACTGAAGCTTTCTTT. Its translation is CASTRNGGPGDTEAFF. The chain is built from TRBV19 and TRBJ1-1, with TRBD1 as a possible D gene (5 bases). The CDR3 spans 16 residues. Trimming took 7 bases from V and 3 from J, leaving 21 bases between them. Germline loops: CDR1 LNHDA, CDR2 SQIVND (reference sequence). Variable domain in full (rest from reference TRBV19 and TRBJ1-1): DGGITQSPKYLFRKEGQNVTLSCEQNLNHDAMYWYRQDPGQGLRLIYYSQIVNDFQKGDIAEGYSVSREKKESFPLTVTSAQKNPTAFYLCASTRNGGPGDTEAFFGQGTRLTVV.

The J gene is TRBJ1-1, the V gene TRBV6-6; D may be TRBD1 (6 bases). The CDR3 contains 14 residues. V dropped 0 bases and J dropped 4 bases, with 9 bases sitting between them. The germline CDR1 and CDR2 sequences are MNHNY and SVGAGI (reference sequence). The CDR3 reads CASSYSQGSTEAFF. The CDR3 DNA sequence: TGTGCCAGCAGTTACTCGCAGGGGAGCACTGAAGCTTTCTTT.

The chain combines TRBV29-1 with TRBJ1-1; D unresolved. Germline V CDR1 and CDR2: SQVTM, ANQGSEA. V was shortened by 1 base and J by 1 base, with 7 bases between the two germline ends. This CDR3 is 13 amino acids long. The DNA of the CDR3 is TGCAGCGTTGAAGTCTGGGAGAACACTGAAGCTTTCTTT. It is translated as CSVEVWENTEAFF.

This chain uses TRBV11-2 with TRBJ2-3, with TRBD2 identical over 7 bases. V gave up 5 bases and J gave up 4 bases; unmatched junction bases: 9. The length of the CDR3 is 15 residues. CDR1 is SGHAT, CDR2 FQNNGV, per germline. Here the CDR3 DNA reads TGTGCCAGCAGCCTGGGGAGCGGGGACCCAGATACGCAGTATTTT. Its translation: CASSLGSGDPDTQYF.